These 9 T cell receptor beta chains were all obtained from the same sample, sequenced in a study of blood T cell repertoires in COVID-19. Produced via immunoSEQ multiplex PCR; TCRdb's table is partial and in-frame only. The data hold over 75,000 clones, with about 88% observed a single time. Input material: peripheral blood. These receptor sequences come from a woman of 80 years or more with acute or convalescent COVID-19.

The V and J genes are TRBV4-3 and TRBJ2-5; TRBD2 is a possible D gene (5 bases). Trimming left V 0 bases short and J 4 bases short, with 9 bases between. The CDR3 spans 14 residues. CDR1 LGHNA and CDR2 YSLEER come from the germline V gene. CDR3: CASSQEPGTETQYF. Here the CDR3 DNA reads TGCGCCAGCAGCCAAGAACCGGGAACAGAGACCCAGTACTTC.

The chain is built from TRBV27 and TRBJ1-5; no definite D call. Trimming removed 6 bases from V and 2 bases from J, with 14 bases in between. Germline CDR1 and CDR2: MNHEY and SMNVEV (reference sequence). The CDR3 is 15 residues long. CDR3 residues: CASSAGGTGNQPQHF. The CDR3 DNA sequence: TGTGCCAGCAGCGCGGGCGGAACCGGCAATCAGCCCCAGCATTTT.

The chain links TRBV7-6 to TRBJ1-1; 7 nucleotides match TRBD1. V lost 5 bases and J lost 1; bases outside the gene matches: 4. The CDR3 consists of 14 residues. Germline V lookup: CDR1 SGHVS, CDR2 FNYEAQ. In DNA form, the CDR3 reads TGTGCCAGCAGCGCCTACAGGGGGAACACTGAAGCTTTCTTT. Protein sequence: CASSAYRGNTEAFF.

V usage is TRBV2 and J usage is TRBJ1-3; 7 bases line up with TRBD1. V was pared by 6 bases and J by 0 bases, with 5 bases of the junction left unmatched. The germline gives CDR1 SNHLY, CDR2 FYNNEI. This CDR3 comprises 15 residues. The CDR3 is CASRATGLSGNTIYF. The CDR3 DNA follows: TGTGCCAGCAGAGCGACAGGGCTCTCTGGAAACACCATATATTTT.

The genes are TRBV5-6 and TRBJ2-3; 14 bases agree with TRBD2. Germline V lookup: CDR1 SGHDT, CDR2 YYEEEE. V lost 5 bases to trimming and J lost 10 bases; unmatched junction nucleotides: 9. This CDR3 has 15 residues. CDR3 DNA sequence: TGTGCCAGCAGGAGGACTAGCGGGGGGTTAGAGGCGCAGTATTTT. It translates to CASRRTSGGLEAQYF.

The V gene is TRBV4-2, the J gene TRBJ2-7; 11 bases are shared with TRBD2. Germline loops: CDR1 LGHNA, CDR2 YNFKEQ. The CDR3 contains 15 residues. The J segment lost 3 bases and the V segment lost 3 bases, leaving 4 bases of the junction unmatched. In nucleotides, the CDR3 is TGTGCCAGCAGCCACTCCGGGACTAGCGGCTACGAGCAGTACTTC. Translated, it gives CASSHSGTSGYEQYF.

The V gene is TRBV15, the J gene TRBJ2-7; D perhaps matches TRBD1 (6 bases). The CDR3 contains 16 residues. V lost 0 bases, J lost 5 bases, and 17 bases lay in between. CDR1 and CDR2 (germline): LNHNV, YYDKDF (reference sequence). The CDR3 sequence is CATSRDRGIAKDEQYF. The DNA for the CDR3 is TGTGCCACCAGCAGAGACAGGGGAATCGCGAAGGACGAGCAGTACTTC.

This clone was seen only a few times. V and J are TRBV5-1 and TRBJ2-7; 7 bases agree with TRBD1. V was pared by 0 bases and J by 0 bases, with 9 bases of the junction left unmatched. This CDR3 has 17 residues. Germline V gene data show CDR1 as SGHRS and CDR2 as YFSETQ. The CDR3 coding sequence is TGCGCCAGCAGCTTGGCCGAAGGGACAGCCTACTCCTACGAGCAGTACTTC. Translating it yields CASSLAEGTAYSYEQYF.

The chain combines TRBV6-6 with TRBJ1-1; D unclear. Trimming left V 4 bases short and J 0 bases short, with 9 bases between. The CDR3 extends over 14 amino acids. CDR1 MNHNY and CDR2 SVGAGI come from the germline V gene (reference sequence). DNA of the CDR3: TGTGCCAGCAGTTTCGCAGACTTGAACACTGAAGCTTTCTTT. Amino acid sequence: CASSFADLNTEAFF.